The clone carrying this T cell receptor beta chain was picked up many times. Its cognate antigen is unknown. Germline V gives CDR1 MNHEY, CDR2 SVGEGT. The CDR3 is made up of 16 amino acids. With 7 bases removed from V and 3 bases from J, the gap between germline ends came to 20 bases. This record belongs to a study of T cells in Graves' hyperthyroidism and ophthalmopathy. Overall study results and limits: With a median lead of around 6.7 months before onset, the model predicted ophthalmopathy.

Amplification of TCR beta CDR3 regions was performed using RNA transcripts as template. RT-PCR in the first round (using the HTBI primer set) targeted the TCR CDR3. TCRdb fed the multiplex PCR reads into MiXCR, producing one record per CDR3 protein. The data show under 650,000 distinct CDR3 sequences, 15% to 20% seen once. The chain employs TRBV6-2 or TRBV6-3 and TRBJ2-3, with D unclear. The sequence was collected from a woman aged 25 to 39 with Graves' hyperthyroidism. The sample was blood. CDR3 amino acids: CASNPASIGLTDTQYF. For the CDR3, the DNA is TGTGCCAGCAACCCCGCGTCAATCGGGCTGACAGATACGCAGTATTTT.